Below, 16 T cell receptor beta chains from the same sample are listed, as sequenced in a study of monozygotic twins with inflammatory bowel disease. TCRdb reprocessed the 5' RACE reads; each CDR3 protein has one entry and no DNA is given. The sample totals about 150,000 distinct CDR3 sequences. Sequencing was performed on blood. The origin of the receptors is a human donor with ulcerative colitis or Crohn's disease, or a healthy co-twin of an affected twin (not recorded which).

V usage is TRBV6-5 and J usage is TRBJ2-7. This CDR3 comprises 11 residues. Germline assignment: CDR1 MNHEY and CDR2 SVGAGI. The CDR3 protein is CASSYGVLEYF.

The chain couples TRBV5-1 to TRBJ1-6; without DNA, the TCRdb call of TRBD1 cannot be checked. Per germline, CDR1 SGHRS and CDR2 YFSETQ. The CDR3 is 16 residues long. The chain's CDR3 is CASSLAGVSYNSPLHF.

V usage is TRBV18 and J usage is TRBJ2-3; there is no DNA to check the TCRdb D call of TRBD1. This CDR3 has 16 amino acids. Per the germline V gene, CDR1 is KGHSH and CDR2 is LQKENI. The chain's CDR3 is CASSPSDRPHTDTQYF.

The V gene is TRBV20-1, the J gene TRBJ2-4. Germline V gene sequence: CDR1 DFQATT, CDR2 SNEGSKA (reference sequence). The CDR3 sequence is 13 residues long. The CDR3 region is CSAEDLAKNIQYF.

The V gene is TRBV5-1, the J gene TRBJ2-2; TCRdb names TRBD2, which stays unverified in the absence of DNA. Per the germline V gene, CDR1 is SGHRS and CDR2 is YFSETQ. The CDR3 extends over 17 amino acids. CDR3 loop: CASSLDSPSGITGELFF.

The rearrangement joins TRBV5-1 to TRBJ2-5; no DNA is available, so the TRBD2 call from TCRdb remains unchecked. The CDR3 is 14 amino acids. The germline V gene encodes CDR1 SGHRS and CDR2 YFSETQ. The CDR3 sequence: CASSAGTEQETQYF.

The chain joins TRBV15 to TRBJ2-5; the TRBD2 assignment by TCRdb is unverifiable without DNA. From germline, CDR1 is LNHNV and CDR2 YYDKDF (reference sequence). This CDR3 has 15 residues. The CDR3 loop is CATSPWTSGKETQYF.

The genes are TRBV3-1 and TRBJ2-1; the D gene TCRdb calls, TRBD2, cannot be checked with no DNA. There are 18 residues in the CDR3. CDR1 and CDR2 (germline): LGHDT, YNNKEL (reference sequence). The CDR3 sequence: CASSPNLAHLSSYNEQFF.

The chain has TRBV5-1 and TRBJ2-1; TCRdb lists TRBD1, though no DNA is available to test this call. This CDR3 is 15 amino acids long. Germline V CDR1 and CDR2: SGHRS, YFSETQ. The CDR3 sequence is CASSSGQGASNEQFF. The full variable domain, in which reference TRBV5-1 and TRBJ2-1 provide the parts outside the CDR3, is KAGVTQTPRYLIKTRGQQVTLSCSPISGHRSVSWYQQTPGQGLQFLFEYFSETQRNKGNFPGRFSGRQFSNSRSEMNVSTLELGDSALYLCASSSGQGASNEQFFGPGTRLTVL.

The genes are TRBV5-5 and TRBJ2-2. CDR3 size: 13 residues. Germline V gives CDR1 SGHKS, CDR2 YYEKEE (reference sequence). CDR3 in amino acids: CASSVHDTGELFF. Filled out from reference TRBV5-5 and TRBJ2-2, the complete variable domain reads DAGVTQSPTHLIKTRGQQVTLRCSPISGHKSVSWYQQVLGQGPQFIFQYYEKEERGRGNFPDRFSARQFPNYSSELNVNALLLGDSALYLCASSVHDTGELFFGEGSRLTVL.

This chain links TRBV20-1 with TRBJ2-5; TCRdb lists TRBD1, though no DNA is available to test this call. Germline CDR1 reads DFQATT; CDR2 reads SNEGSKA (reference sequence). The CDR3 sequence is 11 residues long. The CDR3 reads CGGSEQETQYF.

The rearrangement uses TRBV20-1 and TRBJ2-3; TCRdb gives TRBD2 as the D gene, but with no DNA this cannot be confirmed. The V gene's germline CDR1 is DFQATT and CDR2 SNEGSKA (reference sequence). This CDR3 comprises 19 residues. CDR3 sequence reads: CSARGLGGGPLRGTDTQYF.

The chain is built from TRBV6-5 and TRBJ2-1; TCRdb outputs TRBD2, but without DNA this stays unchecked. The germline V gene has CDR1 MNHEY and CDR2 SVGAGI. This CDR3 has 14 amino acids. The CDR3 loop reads CASSYDPAGGIRFF.

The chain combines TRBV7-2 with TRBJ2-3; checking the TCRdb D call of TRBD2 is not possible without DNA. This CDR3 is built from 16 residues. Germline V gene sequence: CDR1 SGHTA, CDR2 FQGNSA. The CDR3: CASSSWTGLSTDTQYF.

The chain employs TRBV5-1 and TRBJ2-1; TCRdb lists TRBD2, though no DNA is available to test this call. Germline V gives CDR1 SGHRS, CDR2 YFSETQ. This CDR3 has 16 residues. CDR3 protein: CSSSRTSGTTYNEQFF.

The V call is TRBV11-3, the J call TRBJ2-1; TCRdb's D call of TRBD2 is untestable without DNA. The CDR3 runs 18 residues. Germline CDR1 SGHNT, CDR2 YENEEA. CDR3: CASSLDPYEASGYNEQFF.